This TCR beta chain was documented in a study of human T cells and chemical hapten exposure (dated by TCRdb to about 2021). The study in broad terms: Libraries were pooled for sequencing, and variation in per-sample TCR yields was attributed mainly to small differences in library volumes within the pool. In alopecia patients, the study followed how the peripheral blood TCR repertoire changed in vivo over primary and secondary sensitization to diphenylcyclopropenone (DPC), a hapten. From each blood RNA sample, both TCR alpha and TCR beta chains were sequenced. Summary of the overall study and its limitations: After repeated subsampling, changes were observed in the strength of the expansion versus patch-test correlation and in the threshold at which the correlation became significant. DPC sensitization did not change the number of TCRs with a frequency above 1 in 1000, and there was no evidence of changes in global repertoire structure.

The intended sense of this specimen's time point label: healthy volunteer bleed at 2 weeks. Unfractionated whole blood was collected in Tempus Blood RNA tubes, and total RNA was extracted from that blood. As TCR sequencing controls, five or six healthy volunteers were used, with blood taken at day 0, 2 weeks and 6 weeks. There are a few counts of this clonotype. Its recognized antigen is unknown. Nothing much larger sits one base from this clone, and base qualities are not available. The library was obtained by RACE. Reads for this sample came from a NextSeq 500. During library preparation, unique molecular identifiers were attached to individual cDNA molecules so that TCRs could be counted in a quantitative, reproducible way. Turning to the authors' computational methods: Samples had a median of approximately 93,000 TCRs, with a range from about 23,224 to 700,000. V, J and CDR3 annotation of the TCR reads was carried out using the Decombinator software suite. To make PS versus PT1 abundance plots, every sample was subsampled to the same number of TCRs (28,000). TCRs were defined as expanded if absent before sensitization and observed at least eight times at the 2-week time point. TCRdb cleaned the public reads at Q25 with fastp, built clones with MiXCR and kept in-frame beta chains. All rows with the same CDR3 protein become a single entry with the most common DNA and genes. TCRdb, rather than the study authors, made the V and J calls. Across this sample there are tens of thousands of distinct CDR3 sequences, with nearly 7.5% seen only once. Approximately 10% of the sample comes from the top ten.

From a lookup of the germline V gene, CDR1 and CDR2 are SGHTA and FQGNSA. Trimming removed 5 bases from V and 6 bases from J, leaving 17 bases between the germline ends. From the cysteine through the phenylalanine, the CDR3 covers 14 amino acids. CDR3 DNA is the only sequence kept; it has 42 bases, read in frame from the first base. The sample comprised whole blood. This TCR was sampled from a human donor in good health. Some clones in this sample may be carry-over from other donors' samples. The chain is assembled from TRBV7-2 and TRBJ2-7, with no confidently assigned D gene. The CDR3 protein sequence reads: CASSRTPSLPEQYF. The bases are TGTGCCAGCAGCCGAACCCCATCACTACCCGAGCAGTACTTC.